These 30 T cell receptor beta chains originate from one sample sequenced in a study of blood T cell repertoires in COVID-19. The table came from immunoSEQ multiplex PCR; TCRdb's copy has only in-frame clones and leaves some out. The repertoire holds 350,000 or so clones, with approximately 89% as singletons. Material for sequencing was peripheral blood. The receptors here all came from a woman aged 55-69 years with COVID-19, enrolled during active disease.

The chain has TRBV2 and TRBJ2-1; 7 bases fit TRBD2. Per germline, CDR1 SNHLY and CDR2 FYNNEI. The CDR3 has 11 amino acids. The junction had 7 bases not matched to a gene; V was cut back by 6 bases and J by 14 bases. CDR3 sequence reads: CASSPERDEFF. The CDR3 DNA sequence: TGTGCCAGCAGCCCCGAGCGGGACGAGTTCTTC.

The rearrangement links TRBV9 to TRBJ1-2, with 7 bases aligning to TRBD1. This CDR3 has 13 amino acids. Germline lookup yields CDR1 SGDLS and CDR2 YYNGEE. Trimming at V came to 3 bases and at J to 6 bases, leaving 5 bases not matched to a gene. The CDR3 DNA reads TGTGCCAGCAGCGGCCGACAGGGTAATGGCTACACCTTC. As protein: CASSGRQGNGYTF.

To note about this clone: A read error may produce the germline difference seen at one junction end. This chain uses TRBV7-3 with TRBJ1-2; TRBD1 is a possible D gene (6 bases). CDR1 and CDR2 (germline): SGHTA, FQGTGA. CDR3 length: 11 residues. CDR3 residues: CASSLSGPGAF. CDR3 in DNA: TGTGCCAGCAGCTTAAGTGGGCCAGGGGCCTTC.

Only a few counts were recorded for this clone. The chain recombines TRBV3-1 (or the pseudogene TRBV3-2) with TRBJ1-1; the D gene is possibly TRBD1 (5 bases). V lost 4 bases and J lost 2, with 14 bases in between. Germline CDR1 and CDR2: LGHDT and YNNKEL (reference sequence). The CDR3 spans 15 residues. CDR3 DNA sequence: TGTGCCAGCAGCCCCCGTTGGCAGGGAAACACTGAAGCTTTCTTT. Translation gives CASSPRWQGNTEAFF.

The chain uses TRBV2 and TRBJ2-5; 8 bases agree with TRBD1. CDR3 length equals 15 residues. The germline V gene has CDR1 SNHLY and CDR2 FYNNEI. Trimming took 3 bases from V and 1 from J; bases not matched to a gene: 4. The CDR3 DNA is TGTGCCAGCAGTGATTGGACAGGGCCCCAAGAGACCCAGTACTTC. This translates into CASSDWTGPQETQYF.

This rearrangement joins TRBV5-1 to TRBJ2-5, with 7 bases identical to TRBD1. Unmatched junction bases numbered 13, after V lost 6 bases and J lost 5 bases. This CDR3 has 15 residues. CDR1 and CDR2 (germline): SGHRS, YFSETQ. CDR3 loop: CASNPTGFGRETQYF. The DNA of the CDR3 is TGCGCCAGCAACCCGACAGGGTTCGGTCGGGAGACCCAGTACTTC. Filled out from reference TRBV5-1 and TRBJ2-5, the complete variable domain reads KAGVTQTPRYLIKTRGQQVTLSCSPISGHRSVSWYQQTPGQGLQFLFEYFSETQRNKGNFPGRFSGRQFSNSRSEMNVSTLELGDSALYLCASNPTGFGRETQYFGPGTRLLVL.

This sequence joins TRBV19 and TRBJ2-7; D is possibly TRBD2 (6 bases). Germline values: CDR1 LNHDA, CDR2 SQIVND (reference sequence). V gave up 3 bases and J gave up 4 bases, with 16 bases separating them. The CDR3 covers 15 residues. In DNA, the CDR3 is TGTGCCAGTAGTATTCCGGCGGCTGGGGGGTACGAGCAGTACTTC. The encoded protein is CASSIPAAGGYEQYF.

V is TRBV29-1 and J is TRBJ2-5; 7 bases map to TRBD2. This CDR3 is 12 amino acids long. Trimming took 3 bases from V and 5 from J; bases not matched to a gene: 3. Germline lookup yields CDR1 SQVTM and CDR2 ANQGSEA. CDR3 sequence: CSVESSGETQYF. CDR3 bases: TGCAGCGTTGAGAGTAGCGGGGAGACCCAGTACTTC.

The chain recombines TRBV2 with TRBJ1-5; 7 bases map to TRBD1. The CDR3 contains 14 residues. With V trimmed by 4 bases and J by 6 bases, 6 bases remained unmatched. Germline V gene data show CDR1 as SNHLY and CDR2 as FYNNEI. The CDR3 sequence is CASSGQGMVQPQHF. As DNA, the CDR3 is TGTGCCAGCAGTGGACAGGGTATGGTTCAGCCCCAGCATTTT.

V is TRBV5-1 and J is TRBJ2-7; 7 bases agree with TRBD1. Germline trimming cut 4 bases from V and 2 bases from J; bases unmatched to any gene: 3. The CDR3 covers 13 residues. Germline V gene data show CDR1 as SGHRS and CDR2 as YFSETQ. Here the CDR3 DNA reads TGCGCCAGCAGCGGACAGGTGACCTACGAGCAGTACTTC. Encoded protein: CASSGQVTYEQYF.

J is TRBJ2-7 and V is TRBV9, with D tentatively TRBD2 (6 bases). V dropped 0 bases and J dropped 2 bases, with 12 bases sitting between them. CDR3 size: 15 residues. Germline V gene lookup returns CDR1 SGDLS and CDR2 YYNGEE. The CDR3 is CASSVGWTMAYEQYF. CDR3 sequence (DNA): TGTGCCAGCAGCGTAGGCTGGACTATGGCCTACGAGCAGTACTTC.

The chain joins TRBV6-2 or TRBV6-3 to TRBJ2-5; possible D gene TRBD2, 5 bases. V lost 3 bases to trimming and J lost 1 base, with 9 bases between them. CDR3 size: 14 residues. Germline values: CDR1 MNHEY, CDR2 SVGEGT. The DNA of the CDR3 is TGTGCCAGCAGTTATTCGGGATTCCAAGAGACCCAGTACTTC. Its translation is CASSYSGFQETQYF.

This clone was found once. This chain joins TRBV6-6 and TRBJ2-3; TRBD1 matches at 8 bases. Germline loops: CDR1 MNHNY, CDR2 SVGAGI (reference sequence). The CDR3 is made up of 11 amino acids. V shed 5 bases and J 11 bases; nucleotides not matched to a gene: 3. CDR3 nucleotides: TGTGCCAGCAGTGACAGGGGCTTGCAGTATTTT. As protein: CASSDRGLQYF.

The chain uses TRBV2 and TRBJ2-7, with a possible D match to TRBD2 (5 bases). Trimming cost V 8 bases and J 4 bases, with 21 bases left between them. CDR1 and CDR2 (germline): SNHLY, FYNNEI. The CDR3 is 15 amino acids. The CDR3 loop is CASGVVLGRGYEQYF. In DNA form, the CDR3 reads TGTGCCAGCGGGGTTGTCCTCGGCCGGGGATACGAGCAGTACTTC.

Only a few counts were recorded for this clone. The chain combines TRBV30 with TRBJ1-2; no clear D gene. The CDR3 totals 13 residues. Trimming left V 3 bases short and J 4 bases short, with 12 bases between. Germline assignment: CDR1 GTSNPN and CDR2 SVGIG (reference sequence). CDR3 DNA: TGTGCCTGGAGCCCAAAAGAGCTCTATGGCTACACCTTC. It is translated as CAWSPKELYGYTF.

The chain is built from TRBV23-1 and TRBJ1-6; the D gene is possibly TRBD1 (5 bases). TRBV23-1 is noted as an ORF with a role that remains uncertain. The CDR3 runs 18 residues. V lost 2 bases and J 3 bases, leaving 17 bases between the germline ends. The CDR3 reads CASSQASKRGYYNSPLHF. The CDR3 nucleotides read TGCGCCAGCAGTCAAGCTAGTAAACGGGGGTACTATAATTCACCCCTCCACTTT.

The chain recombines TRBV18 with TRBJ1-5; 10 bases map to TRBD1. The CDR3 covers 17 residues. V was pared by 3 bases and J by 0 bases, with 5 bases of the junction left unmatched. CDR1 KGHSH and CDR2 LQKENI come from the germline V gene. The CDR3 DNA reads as TGTGCCAGCTCACCGGGACAGGGGTTATATAGCAATCAGCCCCAGCATTTT. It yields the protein CASSPGQGLYSNQPQHF.

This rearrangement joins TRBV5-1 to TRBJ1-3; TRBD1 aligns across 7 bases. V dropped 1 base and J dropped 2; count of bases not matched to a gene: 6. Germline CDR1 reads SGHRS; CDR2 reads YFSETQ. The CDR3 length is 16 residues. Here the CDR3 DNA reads TGCGCCAGCAGCTTGATAGGGGGCAGCGCTGGAAACACCATATATTTT. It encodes CASSLIGGSAGNTIYF.

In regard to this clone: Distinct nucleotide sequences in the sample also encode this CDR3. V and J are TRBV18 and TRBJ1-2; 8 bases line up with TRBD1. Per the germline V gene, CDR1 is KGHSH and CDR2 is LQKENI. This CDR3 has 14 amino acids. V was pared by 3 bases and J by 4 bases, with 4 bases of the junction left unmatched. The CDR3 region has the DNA TGTGCCAGCTCACCGGGACAGGACCTCTATGGCTACACCTTC. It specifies CASSPGQDLYGYTF.

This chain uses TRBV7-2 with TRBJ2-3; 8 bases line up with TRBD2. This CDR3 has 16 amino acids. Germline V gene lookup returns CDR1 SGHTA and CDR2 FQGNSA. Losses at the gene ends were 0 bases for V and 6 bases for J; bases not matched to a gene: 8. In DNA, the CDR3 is TGTGCCAGCAGCTTAGCTAGCGGGGTTGGGGCGGATACGCAGTATTTT. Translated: CASSLASGVGADTQYF.

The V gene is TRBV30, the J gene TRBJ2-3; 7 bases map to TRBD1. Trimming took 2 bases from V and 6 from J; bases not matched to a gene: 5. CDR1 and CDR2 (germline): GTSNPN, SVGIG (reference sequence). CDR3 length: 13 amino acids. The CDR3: CAWSYRGTDTQYF. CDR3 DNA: TGTGCCTGGAGTTACAGGGGTACGGATACGCAGTATTTT.

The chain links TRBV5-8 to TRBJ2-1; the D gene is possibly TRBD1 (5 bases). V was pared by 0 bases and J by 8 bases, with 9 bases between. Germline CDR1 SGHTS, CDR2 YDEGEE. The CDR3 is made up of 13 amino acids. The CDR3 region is CASSLGQGYEQFF. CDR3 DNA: TGTGCCAGCAGCTTGGGGCAGGGCTATGAGCAGTTCTTC.

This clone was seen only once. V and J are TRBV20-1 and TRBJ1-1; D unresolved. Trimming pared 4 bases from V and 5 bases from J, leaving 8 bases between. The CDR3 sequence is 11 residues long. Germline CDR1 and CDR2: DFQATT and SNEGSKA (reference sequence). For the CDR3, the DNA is TGCAGTGCTATCCGCGAGACTGAAGCTTTCTTT. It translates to CSAIRETEAFF.

The DNA for the CDR3 is TGTGCCAGCAGCCACCCAGGGTCGGCCACTGAAGCTTTCTTT. It is translated as CASSHPGSATEAFF. The chain is built from TRBV3-1 (or the pseudogene TRBV3-2) and TRBJ1-1, with D maybe TRBD1 (5 bases). The ends were cut back, 3 bases at V and 4 bases at J, with 12 bases in the middle. The CDR3 has 14 residues. The V gene's germline CDR1 is LGHDT and CDR2 YNNKEL (reference sequence).

CDR3 sequence: CASSDQPGLAGETQYF. For the CDR3, the DNA is TGTGCCAGCAGCGACCAGCCGGGACTAGCGGGGGAGACCCAGTACTTC. V is TRBV7-6 and J is TRBJ2-5; 13 bases match TRBD2. This CDR3 is 16 amino acids long. Germline CDR1 SGHVS, CDR2 FNYEAQ. Trimming took 5 bases from V and 5 from J; bases not matched to a gene: 8.

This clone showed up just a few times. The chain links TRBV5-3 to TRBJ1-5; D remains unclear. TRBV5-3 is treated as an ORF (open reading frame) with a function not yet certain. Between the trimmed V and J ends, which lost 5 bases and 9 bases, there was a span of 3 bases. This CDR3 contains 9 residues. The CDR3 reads CARSLPQHF. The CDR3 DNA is TGTGCCAGAAGTCTGCCCCAGCATTTT.

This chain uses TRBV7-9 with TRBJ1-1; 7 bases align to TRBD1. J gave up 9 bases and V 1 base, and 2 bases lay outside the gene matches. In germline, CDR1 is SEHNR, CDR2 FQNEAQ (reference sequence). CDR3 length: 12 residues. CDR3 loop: CASSLGQGKAFF. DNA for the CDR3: TGTGCCAGCAGCTTAGGACAGGGCAAAGCTTTCTTT.

The CDR3 sequence is CASSLGTVPREQYF. The CDR3 DNA reads as TGTGCCAGCAGCTTAGGGACAGTCCCTCGGGAGCAGTACTTC. This chain joins TRBV11-1 and TRBJ2-7, with a tentative D call TRBD1 (6 bases). Trimming pared 1 base from V and 7 bases from J, leaving 14 bases between. The length of the CDR3 is 14 residues. Germline-derived CDR1 and CDR2 are SGHAT and FQDESV (reference sequence). Full variable domain (missing parts from reference TRBV11-1 and TRBJ2-7): EAEVAQSPRYKITEKSQAVAFWCDPISGHATLYWYRQILGQGPELLVQFQDESVVDDSQLPKDRFSAERLKGVDSTLKIQPAELGDSAMYLCASSLGTVPREQYFGPGTRLTVT.

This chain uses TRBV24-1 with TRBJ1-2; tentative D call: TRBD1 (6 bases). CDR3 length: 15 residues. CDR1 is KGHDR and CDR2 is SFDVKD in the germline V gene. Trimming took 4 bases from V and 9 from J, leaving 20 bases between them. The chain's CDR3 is CATSEYVAGDKSYTF. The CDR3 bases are TGTGCCACCAGTGAGTACGTCGCGGGGGACAAGAGCTACACCTTC.

The CDR3 DNA is TGCAGCGTTGTGGGGGGGCTAAGGCCAAGTGACACTGAAGCTTTCTTT. Protein: CSVVGGLRPSDTEAFF. The rearrangement links TRBV29-1 to TRBJ1-1; a weak D match, TRBD1 (6 bases). The CDR3 sequence is 16 residues long. V dropped 4 bases and J dropped 3 bases, with 21 bases sitting between them. Germline lookup yields CDR1 SQVTM and CDR2 ANQGSEA.